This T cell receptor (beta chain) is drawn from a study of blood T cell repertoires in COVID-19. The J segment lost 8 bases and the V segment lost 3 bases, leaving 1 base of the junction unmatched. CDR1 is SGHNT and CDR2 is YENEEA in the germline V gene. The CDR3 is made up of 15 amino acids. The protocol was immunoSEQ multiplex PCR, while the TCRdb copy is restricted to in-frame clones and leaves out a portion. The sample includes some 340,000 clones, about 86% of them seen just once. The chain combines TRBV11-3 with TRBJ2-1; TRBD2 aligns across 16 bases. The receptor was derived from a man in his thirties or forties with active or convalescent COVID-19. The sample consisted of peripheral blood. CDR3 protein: CASSLGLAGGHEQFF. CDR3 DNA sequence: TGTGCCAGCAGCTTGGGACTAGCGGGGGGGCATGAGCAGTTCTTC.